This T cell receptor beta chain is from a study of T cell responses to AZD1222 COVID-19 vaccine. General study points: Unmutated variant regions are reportedly targeted by nearly half of spike-specific TCRs. Once two AZD1222 doses were given, Spike-specific TCR breadth and depth went up. Just a handful of people given AZD1222 tested seropositive at baseline. Dominant CD4 TCR responses targeted spike regions 160-218 and 743-854.

The data were produced by immunoSEQ multiplex PCR, yet TCRdb's version contains in-frame clones alone and is incomplete. Seen here are around 160,000 clones, approximately 78% observed once, and the top ten hold around 4.1%. This clone was found a few times. No antigen is known for it. The ends were cut back, 0 bases at V and 0 bases at J, with 9 bases in the middle. The germline V gene encodes CDR1 MRHNA and CDR2 SNTAGT. The CDR3 is made up of 16 amino acids. This chain uses TRBV6-4 with TRBJ2-1; D not certain. This clonotype was obtained from an adult in good health. Sequences were derived from peripheral blood, sampled on day 0 of MenACWY control vaccination. CDR3 loop: CASSDSERSSYNEQFF. The CDR3 region has the DNA TGTGCCAGCAGTGACTCAGAGCGTAGCTCCTACAATGAGCAGTTCTTC.